A single sample gave rise to the 27 T cell receptor beta chains below, sequenced in a study of Ad26.COV2.S vaccination and SARS-CoV-2 variants. The protocol was immunoSEQ multiplex PCR, while the TCRdb copy is restricted to in-frame clones and leaves out a portion. The sample contains roughly 300,000 clones, roughly 90% of which appear only once. Documented treatment: some 20 received Ad26.COV2.S at low or high dose, single or two shots; 5 received placebo; per-sample allocation not given. Collection of samples fell on day 63 after the first vaccine or placebo injection. The sample consisted of peripheral blood, taken in a trial of Ad26.COV2.S vaccine versus placebo. These receptors all come from a person between 18 and 59 years old who received the Ad26.COV2.S COVID-19 vaccine or a placebo.

The table lists this clone with a few counts. This chain joins TRBV4-2 and TRBJ2-7; weak D call: TRBD2 (6 bases). Trimming removed 0 bases from V and 2 bases from J, with 8 bases in between. This CDR3 is built from 14 residues. Germline-derived CDR1 and CDR2 are LGHNA and YNFKEQ. The DNA for the CDR3 is TGTGCCAGCAGCCAAGATTCTAGCGCCTACGAGCAGTACTTC. This translates into CASSQDSSAYEQYF.

The rearrangement links TRBV6-5 to TRBJ1-2; 9 nucleotides match TRBD1. CDR3 size: 13 residues. V was clipped by 6 bases and J by 8 bases; unmatched bases: 7. Germline loops: CDR1 MNHEY, CDR2 SVGAGI. The CDR3 coding sequence is TGTGCCAGCAGGAAAACAGGGGGCCAGGGCTACACCTTC. Translated: CASRKTGGQGYTF.

This clone showed up just a few times. Other DNA sequences within the sample encode an identical CDR3. V gene TRBV10-3 combines with J gene TRBJ2-7; D possibly corresponds to TRBD1 (5 bases). The germline gives CDR1 ENHRY, CDR2 SYGVKD. V was clipped by 4 bases and J by 3 bases, with 7 bases between them. The length of the CDR3 is 12 residues. CDR3 nucleotide sequence: TGTGCCATCAGTGGTACAGGCTACGAGCAGTACTTC. Protein sequence: CAISGTGYEQYF.

Only one count was recorded for this clone. V and J are TRBV27 and TRBJ1-4; the D gene is possibly TRBD1 (6 bases). The length of the CDR3 is 14 residues. Germline loops: CDR1 MNHEY, CDR2 SMNVEV (reference sequence). V lost 2 bases and J 8 bases, leaving 12 bases between the germline ends. In DNA form, the CDR3 reads TGTGCCAGCAGTTTACAGGGGATAGGGGAAAAACTGTTTTTT. Residues: CASSLQGIGEKLFF.

The chain has TRBV12-3 or TRBV12-4 and TRBJ2-3, with D unresolved. There are 11 residues in the CDR3. V was pared by 7 bases and J by 1 base, with 3 bases between. The CDR3 nucleotides are TGTGCCAGCAAAGGCACAGATACGCAGTATTTT. This translates into CASKGTDTQYF.

The chain employs TRBV19 and TRBJ1-2, with 9 bases lining up with TRBD1. The trim removed 6 bases at V and 8 bases at J, leaving 22 bases unmatched. The germline V gene has CDR1 LNHDA and CDR2 SQIVND (reference sequence). The CDR3 is 18 residues long. The CDR3 DNA reads TGTGCCAGTAGCGATCCGGGACAGGGATACTCCCGAGGGAGGGGCTACACCTTC. Residues: CASSDPGQGYSRGRGYTF.

The rearrangement joins TRBV3-1 (or the pseudogene TRBV3-2) to TRBJ1-2; D might be TRBD1 (6 bases). The germline V gene encodes CDR1 LGHDT and CDR2 YNNKEL (reference sequence). The ends were cut back, 0 bases at V and 6 bases at J, with 11 bases in the middle. The CDR3 sequence is 14 residues long. CDR3 loop: CASSQDRGLNGYTF. The CDR3, as DNA: TGTGCCAGCAGCCAAGACAGGGGTTTGAATGGCTACACCTTC.

The chain has TRBV6-5 and TRBJ1-4; D might be TRBD1 (6 bases). V was clipped by 11 bases and J by 4 bases, with 20 bases between them. Per germline, CDR1 MNHEY and CDR2 SVGAGI. This CDR3 spans 15 amino acids. CDR3 DNA: TGTGCCTCCCGTTTGGGGGGGCAGGTTAATGAAAAACTGTTTTTT. Its protein is CASRLGGQVNEKLFF.

The rearrangement joins TRBV2 to TRBJ1-5; D perhaps matches TRBD1 (6 bases). Germline CDR1 and CDR2: SNHLY and FYNNEI. The CDR3 spans 14 residues. Trimming removed 7 bases at V and 3 bases at J, with 13 bases between. The CDR3 here is CASTTDRNNQPQHF. CDR3 bases: TGTGCCAGCACCACCGACAGGAACAATCAGCCCCAGCATTTT.

V gene TRBV10-1 combines with J gene TRBJ2-1, with 11 nucleotides matching TRBD2. The CDR3 spans 14 residues. The germline V gene has CDR1 WNHNN and CDR2 SYGVQD (reference sequence). J was trimmed by 5 bases and V by 10 bases; bases with no gene match: 7. CDR3: CAIPTSGANNEQFF. The DNA for the CDR3 is TGCGCCATCCCGACTAGCGGGGCTAACAATGAGCAGTTCTTC.

This chain links TRBV5-1 with TRBJ2-3, with TRBD2 identical over 9 bases. J was trimmed by 3 bases and V by 0 bases; bases with no gene match: 5. The CDR3 sequence is 16 residues long. Per germline, CDR1 SGHRS and CDR2 YFSETQ. The CDR3 nucleotides are TGCGCCAGCAGCTTGGGTCTAGCGGGGACTACAGATACGCAGTATTTT. It codes for CASSLGLAGTTDTQYF. The entire variable domain, with the rest obtained from reference TRBV5-1 and TRBJ2-3, is as follows: KAGVTQTPRYLIKTRGQQVTLSCSPISGHRSVSWYQQTPGQGLQFLFEYFSETQRNKGNFPGRFSGRQFSNSRSEMNVSTLELGDSALYLCASSLGLAGTTDTQYFGPGTRLTVL.

The rearrangement uses TRBV19 and TRBJ1-5; D call uncertain. The CDR3 is made up of 16 amino acids. Germline lookup yields CDR1 LNHDA and CDR2 SQIVND (reference sequence). Between the trimmed V and J ends, which lost 3 bases and 5 bases, there was a span of 17 bases. The DNA for the CDR3 is TGTGCCAGTAGTATTTTTCTGGGCAGCTTGGATCAGCCCCAGCATTTT. Its protein product is CASSIFLGSLDQPQHF.

The chain employs TRBV7-9 and TRBJ2-7; possible D gene TRBD1, 6 bases. Germline values: CDR1 SEHNR, CDR2 FQNEAQ (reference sequence). The germline V and J ends were trimmed by 3 bases and 4 bases, with 19 bases remaining between them. The CDR3 sequence is 16 residues long. The chain's CDR3 is CASSLNPDRSLYEQYF. The CDR3 DNA reads as TGTGCCAGCAGCTTGAACCCGGACAGATCCCTATACGAGCAGTACTTC.

The chain employs TRBV5-1 and TRBJ2-2, with TRBD2 identical over 11 bases. This CDR3 spans 16 amino acids. V lost 4 bases and J lost 4; bases outside the gene matches: 6. CDR1 and CDR2 from the germline V gene are SGHRS and YFSETQ. The DNA of the CDR3 is TGCGCCAGCAGCACTGGACTAGCGGGTATCACCGGGGAGCTGTTTTTT. The encoded protein is CASSTGLAGITGELFF. The whole variable domain, filled in from reference TRBV5-1 and TRBJ2-2, reads KAGVTQTPRYLIKTRGQQVTLSCSPISGHRSVSWYQQTPGQGLQFLFEYFSETQRNKGNFPGRFSGRQFSNSRSEMNVSTLELGDSALYLCASSTGLAGITGELFFGEGSRLTVL.

With regard to this clone: The same CDR3 also results from other DNA sequences found in this sample. The chain joins TRBV12-3 or TRBV12-4 to TRBJ2-7; D gene ambiguous. This CDR3 region has 13 residues. The V and J ends lost 6 bases and 2 bases respectively, with 11 bases between them. The CDR3 sequence: CASSRGGPYEQYF. The CDR3 DNA reads as TGTGCCAGCAGCCGTGGTGGGCCCTACGAGCAGTACTTC.

The chain couples TRBV3-1 (or the pseudogene TRBV3-2) to TRBJ2-3, with TRBD2 matching 12 bases. The V and J ends lost 2 bases and 4 bases, in that order; junction bases with no gene match: 7. Germline assignment: CDR1 LGHDT and CDR2 YNNKEL (reference sequence). This CDR3 is 17 amino acids long. In nucleotides, the CDR3 is TGTGCCAGCAGCCAAAGACTAGCGGGAGTCGCCGCAGATACGCAGTATTTT. Protein: CASSQRLAGVAADTQYF.

CDR3 nucleotides: TGTGCCTGCGGACAGGGGGACTCGGCTTTCTTT. Its protein product is CACGQGDSAFF. This sequence joins TRBV30 and TRBJ1-1; 10 nucleotides agree with TRBD1. The junction had 6 bases not matched to a gene; V was cut back by 6 bases and J by 11 bases. Germline V gene sequence: CDR1 GTSNPN, CDR2 SVGIG (reference sequence). The CDR3 runs 11 residues.

The CDR3 region has the DNA TGTGCCAGCAGCTACCTAGACAGGGGCTACGAGCAGTACTTC. It is translated as CASSYLDRGYEQYF. The genes are TRBV7-8 and TRBJ2-7; 8 nucleotides agree with TRBD1. The CDR3 is 14 residues long. Germline CDR1 and CDR2: SGHVS and FQNEAQ. Unmatched junction bases numbered 5, after V lost 4 bases and J lost 3 bases.

This chain connects TRBV18 to TRBJ1-6; D call uncertain. Germline CDR1 reads KGHSH; CDR2 reads LQKENI. This CDR3 region has 17 residues. V was trimmed by 6 bases and J by 0 bases, leaving 15 bases between them. CDR3 coding DNA: TGTGCCAGCTCCCCCGTGGACCGGAGCTCCTATAATTCACCCCTCCACTTT. It is translated as CASSPVDRSSYNSPLHF.

The rearrangement joins TRBV7-9 to TRBJ2-5; D might be TRBD1 (6 bases). In germline, CDR1 is SEHNR, CDR2 FQNEAQ (reference sequence). The V end was cut by 5 bases, the J end by 2 bases, with 18 bases between. This CDR3 region has 16 residues. CDR3 region: CASSPPQGLQQETQYF. For the CDR3, the DNA is TGTGCCAGCAGCCCACCCCAGGGGCTACAACAAGAGACCCAGTACTTC.

This CDR3 reads CASSERTGREKLFF. CDR3 coding DNA: TGTGCCAGCAGTGAAAGGACAGGGAGGGAAAAACTGTTTTTT. The chain is built from TRBV6-1 and TRBJ1-4; the match to TRBD1 covers 8 bases. The CDR3 is made up of 14 amino acids. V was clipped by 2 bases and J by 8 bases; unmatched bases: 4. Germline V CDR1 and CDR2: MNHNS, SASEGT.

This clone has just one count. The chain joins TRBV11-2 to TRBJ2-7, with 9 bases that match TRBD2. V dropped 8 bases and J dropped 3; count of bases not matched to a gene: 11. CDR3 length equals 15 residues. Germline CDR1 is SGHAT and CDR2 is FQNNGV. The chain's CDR3 is CASDLGLAGNYEQYF. The DNA of the CDR3 is TGTGCCAGCGACTTGGGTCTAGCGGGAAACTACGAGCAGTACTTC.

This chain uses TRBV4-3 with TRBJ2-3, with 11 bases fitting TRBD2. This CDR3 is built from 15 residues. V shed 3 bases and J 3 bases; nucleotides not matched to a gene: 2. Per germline, CDR1 LGHNA and CDR2 YSLEER. The chain's CDR3 is CASSQLAGGTDTQYF. For the CDR3, the DNA is TGCGCCAGCAGCCAGCTAGCGGGGGGAACAGATACGCAGTATTTT.

This chain joins TRBV5-1 and TRBJ2-5; D is possibly TRBD1 or TRBD2 (6 bases each). CDR1 is SGHRS, CDR2 YFSETQ, per germline. Trimming took 0 bases from V and 6 from J, leaving 18 bases between them. This CDR3 comprises 16 residues. The CDR3 bases are TGCGCCAGCAGCTTGGCCCCAGATGGGGGGCGAAAGACCCAGTACTTC. Residues: CASSLAPDGGRKTQYF.

The J gene is TRBJ2-1, the V gene TRBV7-9; 9 bases are shared with TRBD2. The V gene end was trimmed by 4 bases and the J gene end by 0 bases; junction bases not matched to a gene: 13. Germline-derived CDR1 and CDR2 are SEHNR and FQNEAQ (reference sequence). The CDR3 contains 19 residues. The DNA for the CDR3 is TGTGCCAGCAGCTCCCCGACTAGCGGCCGGAAGAGCTCCTACAATGAGCAGTTCTTC. Residues: CASSSPTSGRKSSYNEQFF.

CDR3 protein: CASSPARSTGTMNTEAFF. The CDR3 region has the DNA TGTGCCAGCAGCCCAGCCCGATCGACAGGGACTATGAACACTGAAGCTTTCTTT. This rearrangement joins TRBV9 to TRBJ1-1; TRBD1 matches 7 bases. From germline, CDR1 is SGDLS and CDR2 YYNGEE. The CDR3 runs 18 residues. Losses at the gene ends were 4 bases for V and 0 bases for J; bases not matched to a gene: 15.

V gene TRBV5-1 combines with J gene TRBJ2-7; a weak D match, TRBD2 (6 bases). This CDR3 spans 15 amino acids. Trimming removed 0 bases at V and 5 bases at J, with 15 bases between. CDR1 is SGHRS, CDR2 YFSETQ, per germline. The CDR3 bases are TGCGCCAGCAGCTTGGGGCCGGCGGGGACCAACGAGCAGTACTTC. Its protein product is CASSLGPAGTNEQYF.